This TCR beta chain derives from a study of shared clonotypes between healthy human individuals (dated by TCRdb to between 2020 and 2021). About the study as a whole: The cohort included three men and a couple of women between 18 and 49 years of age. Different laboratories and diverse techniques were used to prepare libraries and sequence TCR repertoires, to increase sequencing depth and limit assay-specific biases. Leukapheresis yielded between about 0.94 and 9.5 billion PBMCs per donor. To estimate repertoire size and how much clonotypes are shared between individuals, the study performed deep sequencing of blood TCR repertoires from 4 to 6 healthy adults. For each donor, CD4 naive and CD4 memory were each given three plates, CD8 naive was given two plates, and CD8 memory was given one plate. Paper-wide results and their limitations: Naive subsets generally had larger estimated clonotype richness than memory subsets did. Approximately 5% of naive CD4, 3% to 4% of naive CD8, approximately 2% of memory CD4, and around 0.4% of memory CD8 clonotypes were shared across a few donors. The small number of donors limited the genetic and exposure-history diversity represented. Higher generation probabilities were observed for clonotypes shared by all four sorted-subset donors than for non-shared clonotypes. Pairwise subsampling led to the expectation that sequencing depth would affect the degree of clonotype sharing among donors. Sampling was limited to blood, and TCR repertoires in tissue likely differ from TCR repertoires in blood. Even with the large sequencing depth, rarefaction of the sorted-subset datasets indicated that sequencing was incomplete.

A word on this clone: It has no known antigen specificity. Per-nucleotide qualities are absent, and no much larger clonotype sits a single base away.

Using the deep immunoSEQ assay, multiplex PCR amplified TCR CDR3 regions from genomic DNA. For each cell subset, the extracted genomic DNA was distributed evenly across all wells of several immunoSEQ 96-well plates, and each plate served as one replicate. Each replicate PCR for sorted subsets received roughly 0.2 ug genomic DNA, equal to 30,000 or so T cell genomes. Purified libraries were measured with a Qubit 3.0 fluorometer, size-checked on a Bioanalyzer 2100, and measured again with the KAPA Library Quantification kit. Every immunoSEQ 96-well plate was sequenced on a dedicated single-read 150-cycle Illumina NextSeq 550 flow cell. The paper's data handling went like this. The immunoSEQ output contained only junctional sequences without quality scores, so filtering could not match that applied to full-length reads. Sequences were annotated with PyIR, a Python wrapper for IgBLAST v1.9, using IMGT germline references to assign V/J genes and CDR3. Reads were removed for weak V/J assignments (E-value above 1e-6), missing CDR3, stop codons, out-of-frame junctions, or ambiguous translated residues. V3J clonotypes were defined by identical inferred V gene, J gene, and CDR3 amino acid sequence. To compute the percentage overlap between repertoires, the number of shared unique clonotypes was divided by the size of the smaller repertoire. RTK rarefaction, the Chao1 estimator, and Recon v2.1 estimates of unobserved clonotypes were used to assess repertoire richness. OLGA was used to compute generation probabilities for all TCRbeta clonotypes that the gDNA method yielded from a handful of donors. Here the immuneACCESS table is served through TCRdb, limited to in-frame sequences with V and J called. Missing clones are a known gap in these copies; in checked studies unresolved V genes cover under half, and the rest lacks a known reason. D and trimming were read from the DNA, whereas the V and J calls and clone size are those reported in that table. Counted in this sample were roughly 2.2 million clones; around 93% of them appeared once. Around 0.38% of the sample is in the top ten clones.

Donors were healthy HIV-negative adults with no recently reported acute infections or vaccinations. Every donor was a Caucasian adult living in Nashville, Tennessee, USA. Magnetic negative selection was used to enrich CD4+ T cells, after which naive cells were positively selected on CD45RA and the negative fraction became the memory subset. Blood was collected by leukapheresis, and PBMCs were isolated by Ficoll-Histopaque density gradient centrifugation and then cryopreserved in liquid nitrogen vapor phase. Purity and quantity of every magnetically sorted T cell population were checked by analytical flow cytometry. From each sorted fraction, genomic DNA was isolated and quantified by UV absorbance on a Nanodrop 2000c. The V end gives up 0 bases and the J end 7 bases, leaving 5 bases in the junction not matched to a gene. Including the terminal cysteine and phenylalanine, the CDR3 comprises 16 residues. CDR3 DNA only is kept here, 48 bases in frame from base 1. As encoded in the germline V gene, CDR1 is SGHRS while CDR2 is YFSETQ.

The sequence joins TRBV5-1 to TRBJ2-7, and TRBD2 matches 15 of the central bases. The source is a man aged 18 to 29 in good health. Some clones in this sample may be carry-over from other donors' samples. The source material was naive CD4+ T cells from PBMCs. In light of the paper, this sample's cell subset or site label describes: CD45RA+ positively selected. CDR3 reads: CASSLEAGLAGGEQYF. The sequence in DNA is TGCGCCAGCAGCTTGGAAGCGGGACTAGCGGGAGGAGAGCAGTACTTC.